The source of this T cell receptor beta chain is a study of Tregs in tolerant kidney transplant recipients. Recipients received nonmyeloablative bone marrow transplants from related graft donors, with transient mixed chimerism. CDR1 and CDR2 from the germline V gene are SGHKS and YYEKEE (reference sequence). CDR3 length equals 16 residues. V dropped 4 bases and J dropped 4 bases, with 19 bases sitting between them. Findings of the study overall: Expanding Tregs on activated donor B cells appeared to best identify donor-specific TCRbeta clones.

As to this clone: Its cognate antigen is unknown.

Generated by immunoSEQ multiplex PCR, the TCRdb table keeps only in-frame clones and is missing some. The sample consists of over 70,000 clones, roughly 90% of them appearing once. The clonotype comes from a human patient who received a combined kidney and bone marrow transplant. Some T cells may have originated in the graft donor. The chain uses TRBV5-5 and TRBJ2-3; a possible D gene is TRBD2 (6 bases). This sample comprised CD4+ T cells from blood (PBMCs), obtained 24 months after the transplant. CDR3: CASSPDYPTGADTQYF. CDR3 nucleotides: TGTGCCAGCAGCCCGGACTACCCCACGGGGGCAGATACGCAGTATTTT.